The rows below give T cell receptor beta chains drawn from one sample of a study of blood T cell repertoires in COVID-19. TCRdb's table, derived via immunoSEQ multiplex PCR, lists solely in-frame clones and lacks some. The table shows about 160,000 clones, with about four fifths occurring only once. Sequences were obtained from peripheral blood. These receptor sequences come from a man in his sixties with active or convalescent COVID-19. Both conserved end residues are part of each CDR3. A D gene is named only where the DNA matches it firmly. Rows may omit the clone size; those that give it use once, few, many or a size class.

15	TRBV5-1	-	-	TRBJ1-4	CASSLAGLTNEKLFF	TGCGCCAGCAGCTTGGCAGGGTTAACTAATGAAAAACTGTTTTTT
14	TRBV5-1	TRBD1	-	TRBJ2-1	CASSLGQGINEQFF	TGCGCCAGCAGCTTGGGACAGGGTATCAATGAGCAGTTCTTC
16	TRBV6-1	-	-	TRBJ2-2	CASSERGQGGTGELFF	TGTGCCAGCAGTGAACGAGGGCAGGGAGGCACCGGGGAGCTGTTTTTT
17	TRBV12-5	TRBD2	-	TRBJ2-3	CASGLTGLAGAPDTQYF	TGTGCTAGTGGTTTAACTGGACTAGCGGGAGCCCCAGATACGCAGTATTTT
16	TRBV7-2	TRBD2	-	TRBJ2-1	CASSLAPPSGVVEQFF	TGTGCCAGCAGCTTAGCTCCTCCTAGCGGTGTTGTTGAGCAGTTCTTC
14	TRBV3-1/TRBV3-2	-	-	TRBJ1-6	CASSQDYRVSPLHF	TGTGCCAGCAGCCAAGATTATCGAGTTTCACCCCTCCACTTT
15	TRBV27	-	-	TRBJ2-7	CASSQSGLVVYEQYF	TGTGCCAGCAGTCAATCGGGATTAGTTGTCTACGAGCAGTACTTC
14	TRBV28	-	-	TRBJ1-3	CASRPQGSGNTIYF	TGTGCCAGCAGACCCCAGGGATCTGGAAACACCATATATTTT
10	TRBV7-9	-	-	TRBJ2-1	CASSGGHQFF	TGTGCCAGCAGCGGTGGACACCAGTTCTTC
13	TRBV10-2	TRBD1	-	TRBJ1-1	CAGRGQQNTEAFF	TGCGCCGGCCGGGGACAGCAGAACACTGAAGCTTTCTTT
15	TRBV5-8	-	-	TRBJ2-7	CASSSTGRSSYEQYF	TGTGCCAGCAGCTCCACAGGACGTAGCTCCTACGAGCAGTACTTC
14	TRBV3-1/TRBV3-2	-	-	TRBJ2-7	CASSQGTVSYEQYF	TGTGCCAGCAGCCAAGGGACAGTCTCCTACGAGCAGTACTTC
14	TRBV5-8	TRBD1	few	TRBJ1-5	CASSLGTGDQPQHF	TGTGCCAGCAGCTTGGGGACAGGGGATCAGCCCCAGCATTTT
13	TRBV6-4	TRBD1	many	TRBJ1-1	CASSRTGGTEAFF	TGTGCCAGCAGTCGGACAGGGGGCACTGAAGCTTTCTTT
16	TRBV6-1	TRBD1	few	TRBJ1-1	CASSEDRGLLDTEAFF	TGTGCCAGCAGTGAGGACAGGGGGCTGTTAGACACTGAAGCTTTCTTT
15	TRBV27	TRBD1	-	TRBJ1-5	CASSPGTASNQPQHF	TGTGCCAGCAGTCCCGGGACAGCCTCTAATCAGCCCCAGCATTTT
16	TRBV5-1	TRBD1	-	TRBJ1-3	CASSSGRDSPRDTIYF	TGCGCCAGCAGCTCCGGCCGGGACAGCCCTAGGGACACCATATATTTT
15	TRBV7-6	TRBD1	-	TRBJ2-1	CASSLRDRGGNEQFF	TGTGCCAGCAGCTTACGGGACAGGGGAGGCAATGAGCAGTTCTTC
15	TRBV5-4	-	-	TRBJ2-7	CASSFEGLRGIEQYF	TGTGCCAGCAGCTTCGAGGGCTTACGGGGGATAGAGCAGTACTTC
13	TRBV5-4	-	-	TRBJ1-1	CASSADRNTEAFF	TGTGCCAGCAGCGCGGACAGGAACACTGAAGCTTTCTTT
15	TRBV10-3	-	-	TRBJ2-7	CAISESAGRGYEQYF	TGTGCCATCAGTGAGTCGGCCGGAAGGGGCTACGAGCAGTACTTC
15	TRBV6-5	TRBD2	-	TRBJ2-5	CASRGLAGPQETQYF	TGTGCCAGCAGGGGACTAGCGGGTCCACAAGAGACCCAGTACTTC
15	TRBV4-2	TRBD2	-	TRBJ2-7	CASSLGLVGTDEQYF	TGTGCCAGCAGCCTCGGACTAGTAGGGACGGACGAGCAGTACTTC
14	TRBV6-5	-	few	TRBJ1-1	CASRMRTQNTEAFF	TGTGCCAGCAGGATGCGGACACAGAACACTGAAGCTTTCTTT
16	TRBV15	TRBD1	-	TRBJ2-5	CATSRVPQGREETQYF	TGTGCCACCAGCAGGGTACCACAGGGGCGGGAAGAGACCCAGTACTTC
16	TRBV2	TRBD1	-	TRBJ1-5	CASSPDRDRKNQPQHF	TGTGCCAGCAGTCCAGACCGGGACAGAAAGAATCAGCCCCAGCATTTT
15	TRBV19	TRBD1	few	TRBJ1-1	CASSPGGTGGTEAFF	TGTGCCAGTAGCCCTGGCGGGACAGGGGGCACTGAAGCTTTCTTT
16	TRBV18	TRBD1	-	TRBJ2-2	CASSPPQGLNTGELFF	TGTGCCAGCTCACCACCACAGGGGCTAAACACCGGGGAGCTGTTTTTT
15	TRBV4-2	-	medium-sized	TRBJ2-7	CASSQSLGGYDEQYF	TGTGCCAGCAGCCAATCGTTGGGAGGCTATGACGAGCAGTACTTC
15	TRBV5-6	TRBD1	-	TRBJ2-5	CASSSDRGRLETQYF	TGTGCCAGCAGCTCGGACAGGGGGCGCCTAGAGACCCAGTACTTC
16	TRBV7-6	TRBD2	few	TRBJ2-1	CASSLGTRETYNEQFF	TGTGCCAGCAGCCTAGGGACTAGGGAGACCTACAATGAGCAGTTCTTC
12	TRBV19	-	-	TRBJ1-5	CASSIANSPQHF	TGTGCCAGTAGTATAGCGAACAGCCCCCAGCATTTT
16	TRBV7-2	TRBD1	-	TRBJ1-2	CASSLLLGRGHYGYTF	TGTGCCAGCAGCTTACTTCTGGGAAGGGGGCACTATGGCTACACCTTC
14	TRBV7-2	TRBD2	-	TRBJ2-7	CASSLGTSGRAQYF	TGTGCCAGCAGCTTGGGGACTAGCGGGAGGGCGCAGTACTTC